These T cell receptor beta chains were read from a single sample in a study of cytomegalovirus exposure and HLA in healthy donors. TCRdb keeps only in-frame clones here, not all; method: immunoSEQ multiplex PCR. The sample consists of more than 100,000 clones, around nine tenths of them appearing once. The sample comprised PBMCs. These TCRs come from a woman in her thirties in good health and CMV-seronegative. The CDR3 runs from the conserved cysteine through the conserved F or W. Fields, in order: clone size, J gene, CDR3 length, D gene, V gene, CDR3 DNA, CDR3 protein. The D gene is left open where the match is weak. Expanded clones get a size class; other rows say once, few or many, or leave the size out.

few	TRBJ1-1	16	TRBD1	TRBV6-5	TGTGCCAGCAGTTACAGAGGGACAGGGCGGAACACTGAAGCTTTCTTT	CASSYRGTGRNTEAFF
NA	TRBJ2-1	14	TRBD2	TRBV19	TGTGCCAGCCGGGAGGGCCGGAATTCCAATGAGCAGTTCTTC	CASREGRNSNEQFF
NA	TRBJ1-1	14	NA	TRBV7-9	TGTGCCAGCGCAGGCCTCGGTGGGAACACTGAAGCTTTCTTT	CASAGLGGNTEAFF
NA	TRBJ1-2	13	NA	TRBV18	TGTGCCAGCTCGACAGATCGAAGCTATGGCTACACCTTC	CASSTDRSYGYTF
NA	TRBJ1-5	12	NA	TRBV5-8	TGTGCCAGCAGCTTTTCTAGTCAGCCCCAGCATTTT	CASSFSSQPQHF
once	TRBJ2-7	13	TRBD1	TRBV29-1	TGCAGCGGTAGGCCGGGACAGAGCGACGAGCAGTACTTC	CSGRPGQSDEQYF
NA	TRBJ2-1	11	NA	TRBV2	TGTGCCAGCAGTGCTTACAATGAGCAGTTCTTC	CASSAYNEQFF
NA	TRBJ2-1	13	NA	TRBV5-4	TGTGCCAGCAGCAACCCTACTAGAAATGAGCAGTTCTTC	CASSNPTRNEQFF
NA	TRBJ2-1	14	TRBD2	TRBV30	TGTGCCTGGAAGGGACTAGCGGTATACAATGAGCAGTTCTTC	CAWKGLAVYNEQFF
NA	TRBJ2-3	16	TRBD1	TRBV6-4	TGTGCCAGCAGTGAACAGGGGCAGGGGGCAGGAGATACGCAGTATTTT	CASSEQGQGAGDTQYF
once	TRBJ1-6	16	TRBD1	TRBV2	TGTGCCAGCAGTGGAGGGGACAGGGGGCTTAATTCACCCCTCCACTTT	CASSGGDRGLNSPLHF
NA	TRBJ1-2	14	TRBD1	TRBV5-6	TGTGCCAGCAGCCCCCCGACAGGGGGCTATGGCTACACCTTC	CASSPPTGGYGYTF
NA	TRBJ2-2	17	TRBD2	TRBV15	TGTGCCACCAGCAGAGATCAGGGAACTAGCGTCGCCGGGGAGCTGTTTTTT	CATSRDQGTSVAGELFF
NA	TRBJ1-1	11	NA	TRBV7-9	TGTGCCAGCGAACGGGACACTGAAGCTTTCTTT	CASERDTEAFF
NA	TRBJ1-5	14	NA	TRBV6-5	TGTGCCAGCAGTTATATAAGGGGTGGTCAGCCCCAGCATTTT	CASSYIRGGQPQHF
NA	TRBJ1-1	15	TRBD1	TRBV7-9	TGTGCCAGCAGCTCCTTACAGGGGTGGAACACTGAAGCTTTCTTT	CASSSLQGWNTEAFF
NA	TRBJ2-2	18	TRBD2	TRBV11-2	TGTGCCAGCAGTTCAAGACTAGCGGGAGGGCTGGGCACCGGGGAGCTGTTTTTT	CASSSRLAGGLGTGELFF
NA	TRBJ2-5	18	TRBD2	TRBV4-2	TGTGCCAGCAGCCAGAGGGGACTAGCGGGGGGGACGAAAGAGACCCAGTACTTC	CASSQRGLAGGTKETQYF
once	TRBJ1-2	14	TRBD1	TRBV9	TGTGCCAGCAGCGGGGGGACAGCGAACTATGGCTACACCTTC	CASSGGTANYGYTF
NA	TRBJ2-3	16	TRBD2	TRBV7-6	TGTGCCAGCAGCTACCGCCCTAGCGGGAGGACAGATACGCAGTATTTT	CASSYRPSGRTDTQYF
few	TRBJ1-4	13	NA	TRBV27	TGTGCCAGCAGTGTAATACCGGGACAAGAACTGTTTTTT	CASSVIPGQELFF
NA	TRBJ1-5	14	TRBD1	TRBV28	TGTGCCAGCAGTCTGGACAGGGTTAATCAGCCCCAGCATTTT	CASSLDRVNQPQHF
NA	TRBJ2-1	15	TRBD1	TRBV6-5	TGTGCCAGCAGACGACAGGGGGGATCCTACAATGAGCAGTTCTTC	CASRRQGGSYNEQFF
NA	TRBJ2-7	15	TRBD2	TRBV7-3	TGTGCCAGCAGCTTAGGGGGGGGTGCAGCCTACGAGCAGTACTTC	CASSLGGGAAYEQYF
NA	TRBJ1-5	18	NA	TRBV28	TGTGCCAGCAGTGTTATGCATCGGGCAGGGTTGTATAATCAGCCCCAGCATTTT	CASSVMHRAGLYNQPQHF
NA	TRBJ2-7	14	NA	TRBV5-1	TGCGCCAGCAGCTTGGTTTCAGGATCCTACGAGCAGTACTTC	CASSLVSGSYEQYF
NA	TRBJ1-2	14	NA	TRBV18	TGTGCCAGCTCACCAATCCTGGGGCCCTATGGCTACACCTTC	CASSPILGPYGYTF
NA	TRBJ1-5	16	NA	TRBV5-3	TGTGCCAGAAGCTTGGCTCCTCTCAGGTCGAATCAGCCCCAGCATTTT	CARSLAPLRSNQPQHF
NA	TRBJ1-1	13	TRBD1	TRBV10-3	TGTGCCATCAGGGAACAGGGGGCCCTTGAAGCTTTCTTT	CAIREQGALEAFF
NA	TRBJ1-2	13	NA	TRBV6-5	TGTGCCAGCAGTTACTCGAGTTTTGAAGGCTACACCTTC	CASSYSSFEGYTF